This is a list of T cell receptor beta chains from one sample in a study of blood T cell repertoires in COVID-19. Assay: immunoSEQ multiplex PCR; the TCRdb copy retains only in-frame clones and omits some. Altogether 350,000 to 400,000 clones are present, around 87% being singletons, with the ten largest covering around 7%. The specimen sequenced was peripheral blood. These receptors were obtained from a man aged 18 to 29 with active or convalescent COVID-19. Each CDR3 is given with its conserved first and last residue. D genes are given only for firm matches. Only some rows state a clone size, as once, few, many or a class for expanded clones.

d_call clone_size j_call v_call cdr3_nt cdr3_aa
- - TRBJ1-1 TRBV6-5 TGTGCCAGCAGTTACTCGAGAGGGGGCACTGAAGCTTTCTTT CASSYSRGGTEAFF
TRBD1 - TRBJ1-2 TRBV5-5 TGTGCCAGCAGCTTGGAGGAGAACAGGGGGTCCTATGGCTACACCTTC CASSLEENRGSYGYTF
- - TRBJ1-6 TRBV4-3 TGCGCCAGCAGCCAAGATCGGCAGGGTTTCAATTCACCCCTCCACTTT CASSQDRQGFNSPLHF
- - TRBJ2-1 TRBV13 TGTGCCAGCAGCCCCGTTAGGAAAGGGGGCAATGAGCAGTTCTTC CASSPVRKGGNEQFF
- - TRBJ2-5 TRBV18 TGTGCCAGCTCACCAATAGAACAAGAGACCCAGTACTTC CASSPIEQETQYF
- - TRBJ1-1 TRBV6-5 TGTGCCAGCAGTTACGGAGGTATGAACACTGAAGCTTTCTTT CASSYGGMNTEAFF
- - TRBJ2-5 TRBV7-9 TGTGCCAGCAGCGCGGGACAGCACCAAGAGACCCAGTACTTC CASSAGQHQETQYF
TRBD1 once TRBJ2-5 TRBV20-1 TGCAGTGCTAGCGGTACAGGGGGCCAGTACTTC CSASGTGGQYF
TRBD2 - TRBJ2-3 TRBV29-1 TGCAGCGTTGAAGGGTCGGGGGGAGATACGCAGTATTTT CSVEGSGGDTQYF
- once TRBJ1-1 TRBV6-6 TGTGCCAGCAGTCCCTGGGGCAGAGAACAAGGTGAAGCTTTCTTT CASSPWGREQGEAFF
TRBD1 - TRBJ2-2 TRBV19 TGTGCCAGTAGCCCCGGGACAGGGGCTAGAACCGGGGAGCTGTTTTTT CASSPGTGARTGELFF
TRBD1 - TRBJ1-1 TRBV7-9 TGTGCCAGCCGTGGGACAGGTGAAGCTTTCTTT CASRGTGEAFF
- - TRBJ2-7 TRBV5-1 TGCGCCAGCAGCGTCACTGGAACAGGGAAAAGCGAGCAGTACTTC CASSVTGTGKSEQYF
- once TRBJ1-5 TRBV12-3/TRBV12-4 TGTGCCAGCAACGAAAATGACAGGCAGCCCCAGCATTTT CASNENDRQPQHF
TRBD2 - TRBJ2-5 TRBV5-6 TGTGCCAGCAGCCAACAGGGACTAGCGCTAGGGACCCAGTACTTC CASSQQGLALGTQYF
- - TRBJ2-3 TRBV15 TGTGCCACCAGCAAGCGTTCCGGGACTGACACAGATACGCAGTATTTT CATSKRSGTDTDTQYF
- - TRBJ1-5 TRBV6-5 TGTGCCAGCAGACGCGGGATTAGCAATCAGCCCCAGCATTTT CASRRGISNQPQHF
- - TRBJ1-5 TRBV6-5 TGTGCCAGCAGTTACGGTTTCGGTCAGCCCCAGCATTTT CASSYGFGQPQHF
TRBD1 - TRBJ2-7 TRBV7-9 TGTGCCAGCAGCTCCACATTACTGACAGGGGGGCCCTACGAGCAGTACTTC CASSSTLLTGGPYEQYF
TRBD1 - TRBJ2-1 TRBV24-1 TGTGCCACCAGTGATCCCGGACAGGTTTCCTACAATGAGCAGTTCTTC CATSDPGQVSYNEQFF
TRBD1 - TRBJ1-4 TRBV18 TGTGCCAGCTCACCTGAACCGGGACAGGGTATAAGCGAAAAACTGTTTTTT CASSPEPGQGISEKLFF
TRBD1 - TRBJ1-1 TRBV5-5 TGTGCCAGCACCTTGCTTGGGACAGGGTCCTTCACTGAAGCTTTCTTT CASTLLGTGSFTEAFF
- - TRBJ2-3 TRBV15 TGTGCCACCAGCAGAGGCCGGAGGAGGGCAGATACGCAGTATTTT CATSRGRRRADTQYF
- - TRBJ2-1 TRBV7-9 TGTGCCAGCAGAGGCTGGGCAGGGAAGGACAATGAGCAGTTCTTC CASRGWAGKDNEQFF
TRBD2 once TRBJ2-7 TRBV9 TGTGCCAGCAGCGTAGAACTAGCGGGCCCCTACGAGCAGTACTTC CASSVELAGPYEQYF
- - TRBJ1-5 TRBV7-9 TGTGCCAGCAGCCCGGAGGGTAATCAGCCCCAGCATTTT CASSPEGNQPQHF
TRBD2 - TRBJ2-7 TRBV28 TGTGCCAGCAGGCGACTAGCGGGTGGCTACGAGCAGTACTTC CASRRLAGGYEQYF
TRBD1 - TRBJ1-4 TRBV29-1 TGCAGCGTTGAAGAGTTGCCGGGACAGGGGGCATCAGGGAATGAAAAACTGTTTTTT CSVEELPGQGASGNEKLFF
- - TRBJ1-6 TRBV7-9 TGTGCCAGCAGCTTAGTGAGTTCCATGAGCTCCTATAATTCACCCCTCCACTTT CASSLVSSMSSYNSPLHF
- - TRBJ1-1 TRBV5-6 TGTGCCAGCAGCTTGTTGCCCTCAACCGGCACTGAAGCTTTCTTT CASSLLPSTGTEAFF
- - TRBJ2-2 TRBV11-3 TGTGCCAGCGGAGGAATGGGGGAGCTGTTTTTT CASGGMGELFF
TRBD2 - TRBJ2-3 TRBV4-3 TGCGCCAGCAGCCAAACCAGCGGGGGGGTACCTACAGATACGCAGTATTTT CASSQTSGGVPTDTQYF
TRBD1 - TRBJ1-2 TRBV25-1 TGTGCCAGCAGTGAATATGGGGACAGTTCCCGTTGGAACTATGGCTACACCTTC CASSEYGDSSRWNYGYTF
TRBD2 - TRBJ2-5 TRBV6-5 TGTGCCAGCAGACCCGGGACTAGCGGACATAAGACCCAGTACTTC CASRPGTSGHKTQYF
TRBD2 - TRBJ2-3 TRBV3-1/TRBV3-2 TGTGCCAGCAGCCAAGCCCCTAGCGGGAGTTGGACAGATACGCAGTATTTT CASSQAPSGSWTDTQYF
TRBD1 - TRBJ2-5 TRBV7-2 TGTGCCAGCAGCAGACAGGGTTTGGAGACCCAGTACTTC CASSRQGLETQYF
- - TRBJ2-7 TRBV27 TGTGCCAGCAGTTTGGGGGGGCTCCTCTCCTACGAGCAGTACTTC CASSLGGLLSYEQYF
- - TRBJ1-1 TRBV24-1 TGTGCCACCAGTGACCAATGGACACTTGAAGCTTTCTTT CATSDQWTLEAFF
- - TRBJ1-3 TRBV28 TGTGCCAGCAGTTCCAGGACTACCGTCAACACCATATATTTT CASSSRTTVNTIYF
TRBD2 - TRBJ2-1 TRBV9 TGTGCCAGCACGGGCGGGAGCGGGGCTCTGGGTGAGCAGTTCTTC CASTGGSGALGEQFF
TRBD1 - TRBJ1-1 TRBV3-1/TRBV3-2 TGTGCCAGCAGATCCACAGGGGATTATGTGTCAGGTGAAGCTTTCTTT CASRSTGDYVSGEAFF
- - TRBJ1-4 TRBV6-2/TRBV6-3 TGTGCCAGCAGCCACAACCGCCGTGCAACTAATGAAAAACTGTTTTTT CASSHNRRATNEKLFF
- once TRBJ1-2 TRBV29-1 TGCAGCGTTATCGACAGCTATGGCTACACCTTC CSVIDSYGYTF
- few TRBJ1-5 TRBV19 TGTGCCAGTAGTAGGGAGGGTCAGCAGCCCCAGCATTTT CASSREGQQPQHF
TRBD2 few TRBJ2-2 TRBV9 TGTGCCAGCAGAGTTAGCGGGGGGACCGGGGAGCTGTTTTTT CASRVSGGTGELFF
TRBD1 - TRBJ2-5 TRBV9 TGTGCCAGCAGCCCTCGGACAGGGACGGGGGAGACCCAGTACTTC CASSPRTGTGETQYF
- - TRBJ2-1 TRBV28 TGTGCCAGCAGTTTAGGCGGATCCTACAATGAGCAGTTCTTC CASSLGGSYNEQFF
- - TRBJ2-2 TRBV7-3 TGTGCCAGCAGTTTTTCCGGGACTAACACCGGGGAGCTGTTTTTT CASSFSGTNTGELFF
TRBD1 - TRBJ2-7 TRBV9 TGTGCCAGCAGCAGGGGAGGGACAGGGGGTCCGTACGAGCAGTACTTC CASSRGGTGGPYEQYF
TRBD1 - TRBJ1-4 TRBV19 TGTGCCAGTAGTGGGTCGACAGGGAGATGGGAAAAACTGTTTTTT CASSGSTGRWEKLFF
- - TRBJ1-2 TRBV14 TGTGCCAGCAGCCAAGGACCGCGGGGCTACACCTTC CASSQGPRGYTF
TRBD2 - TRBJ2-1 TRBV18 TGTGCCAGCTCAGACGGACTAGCGGGGGGGCTGAATGAGCAGTTCTTC CASSDGLAGGLNEQFF
TRBD1 - TRBJ2-7 TRBV6-2/TRBV6-3 TGTGCCAGCAGCACCCCCGGGACAGCCTCCTACGAGCAGTACTTC CASSTPGTASYEQYF